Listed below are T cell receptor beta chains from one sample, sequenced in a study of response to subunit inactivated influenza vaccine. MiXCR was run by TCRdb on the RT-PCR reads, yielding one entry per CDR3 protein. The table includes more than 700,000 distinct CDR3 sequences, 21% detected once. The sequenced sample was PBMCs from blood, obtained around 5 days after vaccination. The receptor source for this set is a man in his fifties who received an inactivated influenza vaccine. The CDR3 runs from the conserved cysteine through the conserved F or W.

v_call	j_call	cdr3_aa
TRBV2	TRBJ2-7	CASSRDRTGGYEQYF
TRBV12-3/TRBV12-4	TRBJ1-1	CASSLGEGRGTEAFF
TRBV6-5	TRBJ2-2	CASSYLRGELFF
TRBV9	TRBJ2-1	CASSVGTSGVNEQFF
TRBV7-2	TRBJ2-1	CASEGGSYNEQFF
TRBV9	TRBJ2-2	CASNPSSSSGDVAGELFF
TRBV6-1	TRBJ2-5	CASSLIRGRGTETQYF
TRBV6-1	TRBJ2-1	CASSAERGGYNEQFF
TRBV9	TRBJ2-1	CASSSGLAIYNEQFF
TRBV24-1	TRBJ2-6	CATSDPDLNVLTF
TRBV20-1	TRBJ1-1	CSASQGSTEAFF
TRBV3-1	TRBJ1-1	CASSHGTPAEAFF
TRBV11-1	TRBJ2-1	CASSLASREGDNEQFF
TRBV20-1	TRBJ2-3	CSAEVSTDTQYF
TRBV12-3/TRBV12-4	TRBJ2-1	CASSHYGAGGTYNEQFF